These T cell receptor beta chains were read from a single sample in a study of blood T cell repertoires in COVID-19. Assay: immunoSEQ multiplex PCR; the TCRdb copy retains only in-frame clones and omits some. The repertoire consists of 110,000 to 150,000 clones, with roughly 86% occurring once and the leading ten covering about 8%. The sequenced sample consisted of peripheral blood. Receptor source: a woman aged 60-70 years with acute or convalescent COVID-19. The CDR3 runs from the conserved cysteine through the conserved F or W. Fields, in order: D gene, J gene, V gene, clone size, CDR3 protein, CDR3 DNA. D genes are given only for firm matches. Only part of the rows carry a size: once, few, many, or a class if the clone is expanded.

TRBD2,TRBJ2-2,TRBV7-9,-,CASRRPPGGREDTGELFF,TGTGCCAGCAGGCGTCCCCCTGGGGGGCGGGAGGACACCGGGGAGCTGTTTTTT
-,TRBJ2-3,TRBV7-3,once,CASSSSGTQGDTQYF,TGTGCCAGCAGCTCATCCGGGACCCAGGGGGATACGCAGTATTTT
TRBD1,TRBJ1-1,TRBV5-4,-,CASSGDRAGFTEAFF,TGTGCCAGCAGCGGGGACAGGGCCGGGTTCACTGAAGCTTTCTTT
TRBD1,TRBJ1-6,TRBV18,-,CASTRQGSPLHF,TGTGCCAGCACTCGACAGGGGTCACCCCTCCACTTT
-,TRBJ1-1,TRBV6-5,many,CASSYSYRTNTEAFF,TGTGCCAGCAGTTACTCCTATCGGACAAACACTGAAGCTTTCTTT
TRBD2,TRBJ2-7,TRBV11-2,-,CASSLGGTSFGEQYF,TGTGCCAGCAGCTTAGGGGGGACTAGCTTCGGCGAGCAGTACTTC
TRBD2,TRBJ2-7,TRBV30,-,CAWSALLSGGLSYEQYF,TGTGCCTGGAGTGCCTTACTTAGCGGGGGGCTCTCCTACGAGCAGTACTTC
TRBD1,TRBJ1-5,TRBV28,few,CASSSPQPTGESNQPQHF,TGTGCCAGCAGTTCCCCTCAACCGACAGGGGAGAGCAATCAGCCCCAGCATTTT
TRBD2,TRBJ2-2,TRBV4-3,-,CASSQEGGFHTGELFF,TGCGCCAGCAGCCAAGAGGGGGGGTTCCACACCGGGGAGCTGTTTTTT
TRBD1,TRBJ1-1,TRBV18,-,CASSPTGVNTEAFF,TGTGCCAGCTCACCGACAGGGGTTAACACTGAAGCTTTCTTT
-,TRBJ2-7,TRBV27,-,CASSSRGSTYEQYF,TGTGCCAGCAGTTCTCGTGGTAGTACCTACGAGCAGTACTTC
-,TRBJ2-1,TRBV4-1,once,CASSQDKARGQGDEQFF,TGCGCCAGCAGCCAAGATAAGGCGCGGGGCCAAGGCGATGAGCAGTTCTTC
TRBD2,TRBJ2-1,TRBV7-6,-,CASSLTSGTYNEQFF,TGTGCCAGCAGCCTTACTAGCGGAACCTACAATGAGCAGTTCTTC
TRBD2,TRBJ2-7,TRBV4-1,-,CASSHHPGTSGYEQYF,TGCGCCAGCAGCCACCACCCTGGGACTAGCGGCTACGAGCAGTACTTC
TRBD2,TRBJ2-7,TRBV29-1,-,CSASSGVGEQYF,TGCAGCGCCTCTAGCGGGGTCGGCGAGCAGTACTTC
-,TRBJ2-3,TRBV15,-,CATRRGQHESTDTQYF,TGTGCCACCAGGAGGGGACAACATGAGAGCACAGATACGCAGTATTTT
TRBD2,TRBJ2-3,TRBV18,-,CASSDSRGDTDTQYF,TGTGCCAGCTCAGACTCCCGGGGGGACACAGATACGCAGTATTTT
-,TRBJ2-5,TRBV5-1,-,CASSLRLQETQYF,TGCGCCAGCAGCTTGCGCCTACAAGAGACCCAGTACTTC
TRBD1,TRBJ1-1,TRBV4-3,-,CASSQATGGTEAFF,TGCGCCAGCAGCCAGGCGACAGGGGGCACTGAAGCTTTCTTT
TRBD1,TRBJ1-2,TRBV30,-,CAWSPFLDRVTYGYTF,TGTGCCTGGAGCCCATTTTTGGACAGGGTCACCTATGGCTACACCTTC
TRBD2,TRBJ2-3,TRBV7-2,-,CASSLSGTKGDTQYF,TGTGCCAGCAGCTTATCCGGGACTAAGGGAGATACGCAGTATTTT
TRBD2,TRBJ2-7,TRBV27,-,CASSPRDPGGDGQYF,TGTGCCAGCAGTCCCCGGGACCCTGGGGGGGACGGGCAGTACTTC
-,TRBJ1-2,TRBV10-3,-,CAISPTVNDDGYTF,TGTGCCATCAGCCCGACAGTAAATGACGATGGCTACACCTTC
TRBD2,TRBJ2-1,TRBV28,-,CATGRGNEQFF,TGTGCCACCGGGAGGGGCAATGAGCAGTTCTTC
-,TRBJ2-5,TRBV19,-,CASSIAFGLAETQYF,TGTGCCAGTAGTATAGCCTTTGGGCTAGCGGAGACCCAGTACTTC
-,TRBJ1-3,TRBV28,-,CASSWPGLGGTPGNTIYF,TGTGCCAGCAGTTGGCCCGGGTTGGGGGGGACTCCTGGAAACACCATATATTTT
TRBD2,TRBJ2-3,TRBV6-5,-,CASSSSGETQYF,TGTGCCAGCAGCTCTAGCGGGGAGACGCAGTATTTT
-,TRBJ2-2,TRBV30,-,CAWSVRQGTNTGELFF,TGTGCCTGGAGTGTACGCCAGGGGACGAACACCGGGGAGCTGTTTTTT
TRBD1,TRBJ1-2,TRBV19,-,CASIDRADGYTF,TGTGCCAGTATCGACAGGGCGGATGGCTACACCTTC
-,TRBJ1-2,TRBV6-5,-,CASGTAGLRNYGYTF,TGTGCCAGCGGCACCGCGGGGCTTCGAAACTATGGCTACACCTTC
TRBD1,TRBJ1-2,TRBV6-6,few,CASSYSGTGYDGYTF,TGTGCCAGCAGTTACTCCGGGACAGGATATGATGGCTACACCTTC
TRBD1,TRBJ2-2,TRBV7-2,-,CASSLRTTGGANTGELFF,TGTGCCAGCAGCCTCCGGACGACAGGGGGCGCGAACACCGGGGAGCTGTTTTTT
TRBD1,TRBJ1-2,TRBV6-5,-,CASSYAGQGAYGYTF,TGTGCCAGCAGTTACGCGGGACAGGGGGCTTATGGCTACACCTTC
-,TRBJ2-1,TRBV3-1/TRBV3-2,-,CASSQAYNEQFF,TGTGCCAGCAGCCAAGCGTACAATGAGCAGTTCTTC
-,TRBJ2-7,TRBV11-3,-,CASSLFGLGQTSYEQYF,TGTGCCAGCAGCTTGTTTGGTCTCGGACAGACGTCCTACGAGCAGTACTTC
-,TRBJ2-3,TRBV7-3,-,CASSPGPDDTQYF,TGTGCCAGCAGCCCAGGGCCCGACGATACGCAGTATTTT
-,TRBJ1-1,TRBV9,-,CASSVEADVSAEAFF,TGTGCCAGCAGCGTAGAGGCGGATGTATCCGCTGAAGCTTTCTTT
-,TRBJ1-2,TRBV27,-,CASGGARGYTF,TGTGCCAGCGGGGGGGCGCGTGGCTACACCTTC
-,TRBJ1-6,TRBV6-6,-,CASSYSETNSPLHF,TGTGCCAGCAGTTACTCGGAGACTAATTCACCCCTCCACTTT
-,TRBJ2-1,TRBV28,-,CASAYRVGEQFF,TGTGCCAGCGCTTACAGGGTAGGTGAGCAGTTCTTC
-,TRBJ2-5,TRBV29-1,few,CSVRQVSRETQYF,TGCAGCGTGAGACAGGTCTCCAGAGAGACCCAGTACTTC
TRBD2,TRBJ2-3,TRBV5-6,-,CASSFSGGADTQYF,TGTGCCAGCAGCTTTAGCGGGGGGGCAGATACGCAGTATTTT
TRBD1,TRBJ2-3,TRBV18,-,CASLRDRSDNTQYF,TGTGCCAGCTTACGGGACAGATCGGACAATACGCAGTATTTT
-,TRBJ2-5,TRBV30,-,CAWSVITGRQETQYF,TGTGCCTGGAGTGTAATAACAGGGAGACAAGAGACCCAGTACTTC
TRBD1,TRBJ1-2,TRBV19,-,CASSPGTGDPYGYTF,TGTGCCAGTAGTCCCGGGACAGGGGACCCCTATGGCTACACCTTC
-,TRBJ1-1,TRBV4-2,once,CASSPPGGNTEAFF,TGTGCCAGCAGCCCCCCGGGGGGGAACACTGAAGCTTTCTTT
TRBD2,TRBJ2-5,TRBV27,-,CASSPSGGAWETQYF,TGTGCCAGCAGTCCAAGCGGGGGGGCATGGGAGACCCAGTACTTC
TRBD2,TRBJ2-3,TRBV7-3,-,CASSLRDSGGAGQDTQYF,TGTGCCAGCAGCTTAAGGGACAGCGGGGGGGCTGGTCAAGATACGCAGTATTTT